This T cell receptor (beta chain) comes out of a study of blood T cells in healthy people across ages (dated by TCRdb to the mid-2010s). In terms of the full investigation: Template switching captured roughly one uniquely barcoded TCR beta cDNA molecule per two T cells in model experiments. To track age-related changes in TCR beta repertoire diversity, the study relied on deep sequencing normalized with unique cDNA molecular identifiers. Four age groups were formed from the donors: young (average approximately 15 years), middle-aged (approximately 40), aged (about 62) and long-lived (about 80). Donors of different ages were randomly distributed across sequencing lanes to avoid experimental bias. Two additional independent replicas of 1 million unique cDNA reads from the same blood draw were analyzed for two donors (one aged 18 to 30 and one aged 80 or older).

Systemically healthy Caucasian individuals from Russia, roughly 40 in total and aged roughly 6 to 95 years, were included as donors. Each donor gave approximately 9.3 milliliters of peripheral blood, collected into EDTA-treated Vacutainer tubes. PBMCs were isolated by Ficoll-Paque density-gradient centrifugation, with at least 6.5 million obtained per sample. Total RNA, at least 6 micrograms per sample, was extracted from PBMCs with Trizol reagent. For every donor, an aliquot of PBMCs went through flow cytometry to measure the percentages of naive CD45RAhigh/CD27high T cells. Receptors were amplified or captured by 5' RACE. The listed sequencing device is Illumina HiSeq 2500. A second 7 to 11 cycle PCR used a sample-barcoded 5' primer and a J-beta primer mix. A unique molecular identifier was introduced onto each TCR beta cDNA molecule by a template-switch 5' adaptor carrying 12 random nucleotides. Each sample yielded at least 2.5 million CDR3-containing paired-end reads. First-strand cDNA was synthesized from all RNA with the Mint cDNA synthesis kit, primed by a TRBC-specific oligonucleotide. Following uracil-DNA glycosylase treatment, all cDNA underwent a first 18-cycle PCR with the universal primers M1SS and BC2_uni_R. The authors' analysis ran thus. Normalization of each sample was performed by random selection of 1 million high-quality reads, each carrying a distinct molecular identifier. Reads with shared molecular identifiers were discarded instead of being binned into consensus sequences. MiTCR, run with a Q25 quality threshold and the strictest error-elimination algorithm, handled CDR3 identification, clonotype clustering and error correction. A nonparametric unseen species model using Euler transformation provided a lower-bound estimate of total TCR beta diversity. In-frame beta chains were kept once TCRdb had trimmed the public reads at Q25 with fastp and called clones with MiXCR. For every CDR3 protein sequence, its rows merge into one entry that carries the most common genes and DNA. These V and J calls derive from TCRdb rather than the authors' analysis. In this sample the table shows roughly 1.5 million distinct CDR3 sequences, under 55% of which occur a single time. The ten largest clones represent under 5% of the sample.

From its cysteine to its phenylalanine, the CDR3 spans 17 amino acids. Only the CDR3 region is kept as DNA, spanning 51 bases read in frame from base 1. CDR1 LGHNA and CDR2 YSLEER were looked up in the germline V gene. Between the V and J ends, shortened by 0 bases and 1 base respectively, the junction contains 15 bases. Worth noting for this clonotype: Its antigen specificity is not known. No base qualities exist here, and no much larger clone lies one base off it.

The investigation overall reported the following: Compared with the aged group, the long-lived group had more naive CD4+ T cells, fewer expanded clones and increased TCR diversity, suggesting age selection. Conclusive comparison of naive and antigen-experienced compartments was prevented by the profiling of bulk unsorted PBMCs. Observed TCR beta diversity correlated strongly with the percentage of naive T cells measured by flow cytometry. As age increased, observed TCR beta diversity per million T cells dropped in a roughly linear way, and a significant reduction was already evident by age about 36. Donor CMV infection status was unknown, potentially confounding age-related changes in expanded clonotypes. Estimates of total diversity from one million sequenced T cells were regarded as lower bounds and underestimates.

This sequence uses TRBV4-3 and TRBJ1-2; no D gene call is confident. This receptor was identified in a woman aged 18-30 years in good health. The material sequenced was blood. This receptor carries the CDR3 CASSQDKGLGINYGYTF. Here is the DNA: TGCGCCAGCAGCCAAGATAAGGGTCTCGGTATTAACTATGGCTACACCTTC.